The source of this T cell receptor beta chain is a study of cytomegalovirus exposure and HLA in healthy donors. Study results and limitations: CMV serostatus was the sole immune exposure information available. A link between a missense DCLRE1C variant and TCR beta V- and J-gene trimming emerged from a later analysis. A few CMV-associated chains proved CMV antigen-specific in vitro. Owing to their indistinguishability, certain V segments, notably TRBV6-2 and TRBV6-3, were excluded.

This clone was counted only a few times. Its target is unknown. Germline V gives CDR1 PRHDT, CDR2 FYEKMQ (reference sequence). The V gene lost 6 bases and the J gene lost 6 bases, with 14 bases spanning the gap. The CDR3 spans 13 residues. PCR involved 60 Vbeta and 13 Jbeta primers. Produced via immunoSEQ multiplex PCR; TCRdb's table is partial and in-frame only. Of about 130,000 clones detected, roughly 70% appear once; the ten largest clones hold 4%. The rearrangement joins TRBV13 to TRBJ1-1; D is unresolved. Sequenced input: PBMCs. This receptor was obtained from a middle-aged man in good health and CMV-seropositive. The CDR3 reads CASSFTATSEAFF. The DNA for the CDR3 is TGTGCCAGCAGTTTTACAGCCACCTCTGAAGCTTTCTTT. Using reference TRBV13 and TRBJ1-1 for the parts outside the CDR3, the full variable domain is AAGVIQSPRHLIKEKRETATLKCYPIPRHDTVYWYQQGPGQDPQFLISFYEKMQSDKGSIPDRFSAQQFSDYHSELNMSSLELGDSALYFCASSFTATSEAFFGQGTRLTVV.